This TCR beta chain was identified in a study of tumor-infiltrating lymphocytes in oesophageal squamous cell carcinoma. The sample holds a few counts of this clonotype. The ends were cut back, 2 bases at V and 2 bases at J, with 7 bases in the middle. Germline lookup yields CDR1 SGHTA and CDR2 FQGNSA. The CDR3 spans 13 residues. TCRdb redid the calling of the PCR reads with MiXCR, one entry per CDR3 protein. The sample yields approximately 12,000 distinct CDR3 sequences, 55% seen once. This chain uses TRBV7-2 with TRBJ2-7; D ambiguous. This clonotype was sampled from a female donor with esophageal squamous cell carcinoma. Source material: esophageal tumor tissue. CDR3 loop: CASSLRSAYEQYF. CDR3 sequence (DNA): TGTGCCAGCAGCTTAAGGTCAGCCTACGAGCAGTACTTC.